This T cell receptor beta chain is drawn from a study of T cells in Graves' hyperthyroidism and ophthalmopathy. TCR beta CDR3 sequences were amplified from RNA transcripts. HTBI primers drove first-round RT-PCR of the TCR CDR3. TCRdb redid the calling of the multiplex PCR reads with MiXCR, one entry per CDR3 protein. The table has over 500,000 distinct CDR3 sequences, 12% to 15% seen once. There are many counts of this clonotype. Germline-derived CDR1 and CDR2 are MDHEN and SYDVKM. V dropped 4 bases and J dropped 0; count of bases not matched to a gene: 5. The CDR3 contains 15 residues. Material for sequencing was blood. The TCR originated in a woman aged 40 to 50 with Graves' hyperthyroidism. The rearrangement uses TRBV28 and TRBJ2-7; 8 nucleotides align to TRBD1. Here the CDR3 DNA reads TGTGCCAGCAGTTGGGGGACAGGTACCTCCTACGAGCAGTACTTC. This sequence encodes CASSWGTGTSYEQYF.